The sequence of this TCR beta chain was determined in a study of shared clonotypes between healthy human individuals. Clones were read by immunoSEQ multiplex PCR, and TCRdb kept only the in-frame ones, dropping some. The repertoire holds around 600,000 clones, with around 97% as singletons. Unmatched junction bases numbered 5, after V lost 4 bases and J lost 2 bases. The V gene's germline CDR1 is MNHNS and CDR2 SASEGT. The CDR3 sequence is 16 residues long. The chain employs TRBV6-1 and TRBJ2-2, with 9 bases aligning to TRBD2. Source material: naive CD4+ T cells sorted from blood. Stated subset: CD45RA+ positively selected. The sequence was collected from a woman between 25 and 40 years old in good health. The CDR3 DNA follows: TGTGCCAGCAGTGTGCTAGCGGGAATAAACACCGGGGAGCTGTTTTTT. It codes for CASSVLAGINTGELFF.